Described below is a single T cell receptor (beta chain) sequence and its context. Measured with immunoSEQ multiplex PCR; TCRdb has only the in-frame clones, and not every one. The sample shows roughly 350,000 clones, about 88% of them seen only once. Treatment described: around 19 received Ad26.COV2.S at low or high dose, single or two shots; about 5 received placebo; per-sample allocation not given. Sampling was performed 63 days after the first vaccine or placebo injection. V was pared by 0 bases and J by 1 base, with 18 bases between. CDR1 SGHVS and CDR2 FNYEAQ come from the germline V gene. CDR3 size: 19 residues. This record belongs to a study of Ad26.COV2.S vaccination and SARS-CoV-2 variants.

The specimen was peripheral blood, collected in a trial of Ad26.COV2.S vaccine versus placebo. The J gene is TRBJ1-4, the V gene TRBV7-6; possible D gene TRBD1, 5 bases. The TCR was taken from a person aged 18 to 65 who received the Ad26.COV2.S COVID-19 vaccine or a placebo. The CDR3 here is CASSLAPGRAMGTNEKLFF. Written as DNA, the CDR3 is TGTGCCAGCAGCTTAGCTCCAGGGCGGGCAATGGGAACTAATGAAAAACTGTTTTTT.